This entry describes one T cell receptor (beta chain). The clone's antigen remains unknown. Base qualities are not recorded, but no much larger clone differs from it by a single base. In light of the paper, this sample's treatment or condition label describes: in vitro stimulation with specific CMV peptide epitopes to enrich CMV-specific T cells. These reads were obtained on an Illumina HiSeq 1500. The public sequencing data were trimmed at Q25 with fastp and processed into clonotypes with MiXCR by TCRdb, which kept only in-frame beta chains. Records with the same CDR3 protein are collapsed into one entry carrying the most frequent genes and DNA. The sample table shows approximately 770,000 distinct CDR3 sequences, and 25% to 35% are seen once. The leading ten clones occupy about an eighth of the sample. For this chain, trimming is 2 bases at the V end and 1 base at the J end, and the number of junction bases without a gene match is 3. The CDR3 holds 16 amino acids from the cysteine to the phenylalanine. Left in the record is the CDR3 DNA by itself, 48 bases read in frame from the first base.

The data belong to a study of T cell repertoires in cytomegalovirus infection (dated by TCRdb to 2018 to 2020). Some background on the complete study: Peptide stimulations targeted recently identified HLA-C-restricted CMV epitopes, whose presentation resists viral immunomodulation, together with well-studied HLA-B-restricted epitopes. The HLA type of each donor mattered for the analysis, because public TCR beta signatures pointed to carriage of CMV infection along with the matching HLA type.

Paper-wide results and their limitations: In both this cohort and an independent cohort of 352 donors, the cumulative frequency of public TCR beta family members distinguished carriers of CMV infection plus the relevant HLA type. The ex vivo response was dominated by HLA-C-restricted CMV-specific TCR beta clonotypes, which also provided the single most frequent clonotype in two of eight donors.

This TCR came from a human donor in good health (CMV status not recorded). Some clones in this sample may be carry-over from other donors' samples. The input for sequencing was cultured CD8+ T cells from PBMCs, taken from culture after CMV antigen stimulation. In this chain, TRBV12-3 or TRBV12-4 is recombined with TRBJ1-2; 11 bases in the junction line up with TRBD1. The CDR3 reads CASSLSGTGGNYGYTF. The bases are TGTGCCAGCAGTTTATCTGGGACAGGGGGTAACTATGGCTACACCTTC.